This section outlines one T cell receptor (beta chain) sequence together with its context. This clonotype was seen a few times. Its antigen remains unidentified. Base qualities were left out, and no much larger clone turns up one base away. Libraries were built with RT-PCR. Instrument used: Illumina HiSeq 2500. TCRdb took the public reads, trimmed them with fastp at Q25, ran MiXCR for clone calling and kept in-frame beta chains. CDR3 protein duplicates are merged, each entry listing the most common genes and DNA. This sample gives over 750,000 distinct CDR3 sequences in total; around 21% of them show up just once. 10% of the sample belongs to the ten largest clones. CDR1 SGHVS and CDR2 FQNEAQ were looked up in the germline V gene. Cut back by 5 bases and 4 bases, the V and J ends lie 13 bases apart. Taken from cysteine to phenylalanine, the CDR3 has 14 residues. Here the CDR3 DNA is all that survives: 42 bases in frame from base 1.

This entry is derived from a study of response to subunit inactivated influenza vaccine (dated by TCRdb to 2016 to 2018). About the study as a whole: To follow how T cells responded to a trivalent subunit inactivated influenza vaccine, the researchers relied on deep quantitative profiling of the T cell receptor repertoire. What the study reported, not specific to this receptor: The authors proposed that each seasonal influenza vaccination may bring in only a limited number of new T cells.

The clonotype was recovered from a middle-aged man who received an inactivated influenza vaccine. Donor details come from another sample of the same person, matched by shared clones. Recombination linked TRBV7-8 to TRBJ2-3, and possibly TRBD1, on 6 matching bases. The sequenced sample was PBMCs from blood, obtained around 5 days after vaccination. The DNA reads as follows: TGTGCCAGCAGCCCACAGAAGGGGGCAGATACGCAGTATTTT. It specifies CASSPQKGADTQYF.